This T cell receptor (beta chain) was observed in a study of CD8 T cells in Susac syndrome. Comments on this clonotype: Antigen: not known.

Relapsing-remitting disease, either stable or active, was present in the multiple sclerosis controls, who were treatment-naive patients. General study points: The study's TCR sequencing and HLA analysis drew on a certain number of individuals. That number was acknowledged as relatively small.

When the RNA was reverse transcribed, random hexamers were used with an input of roughly 0.45 to 1 ug. The immunoSEQ assay covered 54 Vbeta and 13 Jbeta segments for CDR3. TCRdb used MiXCR to reprocess the immunoSEQ multiplex PCR reads, holding one entry per CDR3 protein. The sample has about 210,000 distinct CDR3 sequences; around 95% are singletons. Germline CDR1 and CDR2: SGDLS and YYNGEE. The ends were cut back, 0 bases at V and 2 bases at J, with 8 bases in the middle. This CDR3 contains 14 residues. Sequencing input: CD4+ T cells from PBMCs. This rearrangement joins TRBV9 to TRBJ2-5; D is unclear. The TCR comes from a human donor with multiple sclerosis. CDR3 in amino acids: CASSVAFQQETQYF. The CDR3 DNA reads as TGTGCCAGCAGCGTAGCGTTCCAACAAGAGACCCAGTACTTC.